Each of the 26 T cell receptor beta chains below was sequenced from the same sample in a study of blood T cell repertoires in COVID-19. Generated by immunoSEQ multiplex PCR, the TCRdb table keeps only in-frame clones and is missing some. The sample has tens of thousands of clones, around nine tenths seen once. Sequenced input: peripheral blood. Every receptor here comes from a man aged 45 to 65 with acute or convalescent COVID-19.

J is TRBJ1-4 and V is TRBV4-3; 7 bases line up with TRBD1. Per the germline V gene, CDR1 is LGHNA and CDR2 is YSLEER. Trimming removed 3 bases from V and 4 bases from J; junction bases left unmatched: 2. The CDR3 consists of 14 residues. CDR3 region: CASSQGQSNEKLFF. The CDR3 bases are TGCGCCAGCAGCCAGGGACAGAGTAATGAAAAACTGTTTTTT.

The V call is TRBV5-8, the J call TRBJ2-7; possible D gene TRBD2, 5 bases. The CDR3 is made up of 16 amino acids. CDR1 is SGHTS, CDR2 YDEGEE, per germline. V was clipped by 2 bases and J by 3 bases, with 18 bases between them. In DNA, the CDR3 is TGTGCCAGCAGCTTCAATTACGGGGAAGAGGACTACGAGCAGTACTTC. Amino acids: CASSFNYGEEDYEQYF.

The sample holds one count of this clone. One end of the junction does not line up with germline, which may come from a read error. In the same sample, other DNA sequences code for this CDR3. The chain is built from TRBV29-1 and TRBJ1-2; weak D call: TRBD1 (6 bases). This CDR3 has 13 amino acids. The germline V gene has CDR1 SQVTM and CDR2 ANQGSEA. The CDR3 DNA is TGTAGCGTTCAACGGGACACCTTCTATGGCTACACCTTC. It codes for CSVQRDTFYGYTF.

This chain joins TRBV4-3 and TRBJ2-6; 9 bases match TRBD1. Germline loops: CDR1 LGHNA, CDR2 YSLEER. This CDR3 comprises 17 residues. V was clipped by 1 base and J by 2 bases; unmatched bases: 3. The CDR3 region has the DNA TGCGCCAGCAGCCAAGCCACAGGGGGCGCTGGGGCCAACGTCCTGACTTTC. Residues: CASSQATGGAGANVLTF.

CDR3 sequence (DNA): TGTGCCAGCACAACAGGAGCGAACTCTGGAAACACCATATATTTT. This sequence encodes CASTTGANSGNTIYF. The rearrangement links TRBV13 to TRBJ1-3, with a tentative D call TRBD1 (5 bases). This CDR3 spans 15 amino acids. V gave up 7 bases and J gave up 0 bases, with 13 bases separating them. Germline loops: CDR1 PRHDT, CDR2 FYEKMQ (reference sequence).

The CDR3 DNA follows: TGTGCCAGCAGCAGGGGCCTATATGGCTACACCTTC. Translated, it gives CASSRGLYGYTF. The chain carries TRBV28 and TRBJ1-2; TRBD1 might be the D (6 bases). V lost 6 bases and J 5 bases, leaving 10 bases between the germline ends. The germline CDR1 and CDR2 sequences are MDHEN and SYDVKM. CDR3 length: 12 amino acids.

In its sample, this clone was seen once. The chain is built from TRBV11-2 and TRBJ2-7, with D perhaps matching TRBD1 (6 bases). The CDR3 has 12 amino acids. Germline V CDR1 and CDR2: SGHAT, FQNNGV. Trimming left V 0 bases short and J 6 bases short, with 6 bases between. The CDR3 DNA follows: TGTGCCAGCAGCTTAGAGGGGGCCGAGCAGTACTTC. It yields the protein CASSLEGAEQYF.

CDR3: CASSFTGGAGNTIYF. The CDR3 nucleotides are TGTGCCAGCAGCTTCACAGGGGGCGCAGGAAACACCATATATTTT. The chain employs TRBV9 and TRBJ1-3; 9 bases line up with TRBD1. The germline gives CDR1 SGDLS, CDR2 YYNGEE. V was pared by 4 bases and J by 4 bases, with 6 bases of the junction left unmatched. This CDR3 region has 15 residues.

The chain combines TRBV9 with TRBJ1-1; D unclear. Deletions cut 5 bases from V and 1 base from J, with 9 bases between. CDR1 and CDR2 from the germline V gene are SGDLS and YYNGEE. The CDR3 is made up of 13 amino acids. In DNA, the CDR3 is TGTGCCAGCAGTATTGAGTGGAACACTGAAGCTTTCTTT. This encodes CASSIEWNTEAFF.

The V call is TRBV9, the J call TRBJ2-5; 7 bases fit TRBD2. The CDR3 covers 15 residues. Germline lookup yields CDR1 SGDLS and CDR2 YYNGEE. V lost 4 bases and J lost 2; bases outside the gene matches: 8. Here the CDR3 reads CASSPLLGGQETQYF. CDR3 in DNA: TGTGCCAGCAGCCCCCTGCTGGGGGGGCAAGAGACCCAGTACTTC.

The chain carries TRBV18 and TRBJ1-1, with TRBD1 as a possible D gene (6 bases). The germline gives CDR1 KGHSH, CDR2 LQKENI. The ends were cut back, 3 bases at V and 0 bases at J, with 26 bases in the middle. This CDR3 is built from 20 residues. Written as DNA, the CDR3 is TGTGCCAGCTCACCGCTAACTCTGGGACACCAACTGAGCATGAACACTGAAGCTTTCTTT. It translates to CASSPLTLGHQLSMNTEAFF.

This rearrangement joins TRBV7-8 to TRBJ2-5; TRBD2 aligns across 10 bases. The CDR3 is made up of 16 amino acids. Germline CDR1 SGHVS, CDR2 FQNEAQ. J gave up 1 base and V 5 bases, and 7 bases lay outside the gene matches. CDR3 amino acids: CASSPLLAGFQETQYF. CDR3 sequence (DNA): TGTGCCAGCAGCCCTCTACTAGCGGGGTTCCAAGAGACCCAGTACTTC.

The chain has TRBV5-1 and TRBJ1-4; 7 nucleotides match TRBD1. J was trimmed by 5 bases and V by 8 bases; bases with no gene match: 15. Germline V gene lookup returns CDR1 SGHRS and CDR2 YFSETQ. The CDR3 runs to 16 residues. CDR3 region: CASSGQVLGPNEKLFF. The CDR3 region has the DNA TGCGCCAGTTCTGGACAGGTCCTTGGGCCGAATGAAAAACTGTTTTTT.

This CDR3 reads CSVMWQGSEKLFF. The CDR3 region has the DNA TGCAGCGTGATGTGGCAGGGGAGTGAAAAACTGTTTTTT. The rearrangement joins TRBV29-1 to TRBJ1-4, with a possible D match to TRBD1 (6 bases). CDR3 length: 13 amino acids. Germline V gene sequence: CDR1 SQVTM, CDR2 ANQGSEA. V shed 6 bases and J shed 7 bases, with 15 bases lying between them.

V is TRBV27 and J is TRBJ1-2; D might be TRBD1 (5 bases). Germline CDR1 is MNHEY and CDR2 is SMNVEV (reference sequence). CDR3 length equals 15 residues. Trimming stripped 4 bases from V and 2 bases from J, with 14 bases between. In DNA, the CDR3 is TGTGCCAGCAGTTCCTACCGGGAGGGGAACTATGGCTACACCTTC. It specifies CASSSYREGNYGYTF.

The gene calls are TRBV19 and TRBJ1-6; 9 bases match TRBD1. Germline values: CDR1 LNHDA, CDR2 SQIVND (reference sequence). V lost 4 bases, J lost 10 bases, and 8 bases stayed unmatched. CDR3 length: 15 amino acids. The CDR3 loop reads CASSTSTGGGSPLHF. For the CDR3, the DNA is TGTGCCAGTAGTACCTCGACAGGGGGAGGCTCACCCCTCCACTTT.

The CDR3 DNA reads TGTGCCAGCAGCTTATTCGGAACAGATGAAGCTTTCTTT. As protein: CASSLFGTDEAFF. The chain carries TRBV7-8 and TRBJ1-1; no definite D call. The CDR3 totals 13 residues. Germline CDR1 is SGHVS and CDR2 is FQNEAQ. V was shortened by 2 bases and J by 7 bases, with 11 bases between the two germline ends.

This clone was picked up a small number of times. This chain joins TRBV5-5 and TRBJ1-2; D is possibly TRBD1 (5 bases). The CDR3 sequence is 15 residues long. Deletions cut 3 bases from V and 4 bases from J, with 16 bases between. Germline V gene sequence: CDR1 SGHKS, CDR2 YYEKEE (reference sequence). The CDR3 sequence: CASSWVLQVLYGYTF. Written as DNA, the CDR3 is TGTGCCAGCAGCTGGGTCCTACAGGTGCTCTATGGCTACACCTTC.

The chain links TRBV5-1 to TRBJ1-5, with D perhaps matching TRBD1 (5 bases). The germline V and J ends were trimmed by 1 base and 3 bases, with 11 bases remaining between them. The CDR3 totals 15 residues. Germline CDR1 SGHRS, CDR2 YFSETQ. DNA of the CDR3: TGCGCCAGCAGCTTGAGTTGGGGCAACAATCAGCCCCAGCATTTT. Translated, it gives CASSLSWGNNQPQHF.

The chain carries TRBV7-3 and TRBJ2-7; 9 nucleotides line up with TRBD1. The CDR3 consists of 15 residues. CDR1 is SGHTA, CDR2 FQGTGA, per germline. Trimming removed 5 bases from V and 6 bases from J; junction bases left unmatched: 11. The CDR3 coding sequence is TGTGCCAGCAGCGCCCAACCGGACAGGGGTAGCGAGCAGTACTTC. This encodes CASSAQPDRGSEQYF.

The chain joins TRBV9 to TRBJ2-3, with D maybe TRBD1 (7 bases). The CDR3 is made up of 14 amino acids. The ends were cut back, 6 bases at V and 0 bases at J, with 11 bases in the middle. Looked up from germline, CDR1 is SGDLS and CDR2 is YYNGEE. The CDR3 DNA reads as TGTGCCAGCACGACAGGGACTAGCACAGATACGCAGTATTTT. The encoded protein is CASTTGTSTDTQYF.

This clone has only a few counts. CDR3 region: CASSETGGNQPQHF. Here the CDR3 DNA reads TGTGCCAGCAGTGAAACAGGGGGGAATCAGCCCCAGCATTTT. The chain joins TRBV2 to TRBJ1-5, with 8 bases fitting TRBD1. After removal of 2 bases from V and 4 bases from J, the junction contained 1 base not matched to a gene. From germline, CDR1 is SNHLY and CDR2 FYNNEI. The length of the CDR3 is 14 residues.

The chain joins TRBV18 to TRBJ1-1; TRBD1 might be the D (5 bases). Germline V gene sequence: CDR1 KGHSH, CDR2 LQKENI. Trimming stripped 5 bases from V and 5 bases from J, with 15 bases between. This CDR3 has 14 residues. The CDR3 DNA follows: TGTGCCAGCTCATTCAGGGCAAAAGAGACTGAAGCTTTCTTT. Translation gives CASSFRAKETEAFF.

V usage is TRBV7-2 and J usage is TRBJ1-5; D call uncertain. Looked up from germline, CDR1 is SGHTA and CDR2 is FQGNSA. V lost 5 bases and J lost 1, with 3 bases in between. This CDR3 is built from 12 residues. The CDR3 DNA is TGTGCCAGCAGCCGGAGCAATCAGCCCCAGCATTTT. Translation gives CASSRSNQPQHF.

CDR3 residues: CASSIGRGFDIQYF. The CDR3 nucleotides are TGTGCCAGTAGTATCGGCAGGGGGTTTGACATTCAGTACTTC. The chain is built from TRBV19 and TRBJ2-4; 7 bases fit TRBD1. The V and J ends lost 3 bases and 8 bases, in that order; junction bases with no gene match: 7. Germline CDR1 reads LNHDA; CDR2 reads SQIVND (reference sequence). The CDR3 length is 14 residues.

The chain uses TRBV19 and TRBJ2-7; tentatively, D is TRBD2 (6 bases). There are 15 residues in the CDR3. Germline-derived CDR1 and CDR2 are LNHDA and SQIVND (reference sequence). V lost 3 bases and J lost 5, with 17 bases in between. CDR3 protein: CASSIGRRDLDEQYF. The CDR3, as DNA: TGTGCCAGTAGTATTGGAAGGCGGGATCTAGACGAGCAGTACTTC.